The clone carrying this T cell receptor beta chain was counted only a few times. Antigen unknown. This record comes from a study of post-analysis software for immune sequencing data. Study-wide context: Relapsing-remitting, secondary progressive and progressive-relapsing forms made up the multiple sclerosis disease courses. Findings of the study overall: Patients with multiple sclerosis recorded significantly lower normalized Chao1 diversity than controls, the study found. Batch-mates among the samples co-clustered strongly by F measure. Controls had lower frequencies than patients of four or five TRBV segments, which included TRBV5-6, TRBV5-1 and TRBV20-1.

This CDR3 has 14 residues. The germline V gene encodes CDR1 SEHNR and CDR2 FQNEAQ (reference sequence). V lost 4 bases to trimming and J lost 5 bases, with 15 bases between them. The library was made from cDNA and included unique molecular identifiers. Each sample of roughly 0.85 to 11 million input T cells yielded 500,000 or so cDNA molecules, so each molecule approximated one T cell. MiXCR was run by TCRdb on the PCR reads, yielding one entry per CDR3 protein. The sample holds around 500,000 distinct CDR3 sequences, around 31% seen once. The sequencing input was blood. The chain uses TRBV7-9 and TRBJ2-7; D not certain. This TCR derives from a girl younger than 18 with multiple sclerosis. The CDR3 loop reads CASSSVSVPDEQYF. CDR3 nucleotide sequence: TGTGCCAGCAGCTCCGTCTCGGTTCCCGACGAGCAGTACTTC.